The subject of this entry is one TCR beta chain. This entry comes from a study of blood T cell repertoires in COVID-19. Study summary: Samples came from the United States, Italy and Spain, spanning acute and convalescent COVID-19. PBMCs, B-cell-depleted T cells, or T cells were the source of the cDNA or gDNA that made up the material.

TCRdb keeps only in-frame clones here, not all; method: immunoSEQ multiplex PCR. The top ten clones hold about 16% of a sample with some 120,000 clones, approximately 86% of them seen once. V was clipped by 5 bases and J by 1 base, with 17 bases between them. Germline values: CDR1 SNHLY, CDR2 FYNNEI. The length of the CDR3 is 16 residues. The rearrangement links TRBV2 to TRBJ1-1, with TRBD1 as a possible D gene (6 bases). The sample comprised peripheral blood. The receptor was isolated from a woman aged 45 to 65 who had recovered from COVID-19. The CDR3 sequence is CASSNRATNPNTEAFF. CDR3 bases: TGTGCCAGCAGTAACAGGGCCACCAACCCGAACACTGAAGCTTTCTTT. Together with reference TRBV2 and TRBJ1-1, the CDR3 gives the full variable domain: EPEVTQTPSHQVTQMGQEVILRCVPISNHLYFYWYRQILGQKVEFLVSFYNNEISEKSEIFDDQFSVERPDGSNFTLKIRSTKLEDSAMYFCASSNRATNPNTEAFFGQGTRLTVV.